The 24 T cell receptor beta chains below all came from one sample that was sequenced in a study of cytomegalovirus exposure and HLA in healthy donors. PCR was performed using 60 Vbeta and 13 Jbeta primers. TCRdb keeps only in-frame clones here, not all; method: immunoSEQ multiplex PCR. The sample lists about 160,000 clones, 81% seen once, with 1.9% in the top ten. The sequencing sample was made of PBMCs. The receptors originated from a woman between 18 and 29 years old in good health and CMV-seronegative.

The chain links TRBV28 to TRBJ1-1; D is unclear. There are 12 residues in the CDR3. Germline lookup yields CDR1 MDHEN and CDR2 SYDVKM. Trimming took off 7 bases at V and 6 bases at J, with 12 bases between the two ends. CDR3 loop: CASTIGASEAFF. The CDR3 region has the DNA TGTGCCAGCACCATTGGAGCTTCTGAAGCTTTCTTT.

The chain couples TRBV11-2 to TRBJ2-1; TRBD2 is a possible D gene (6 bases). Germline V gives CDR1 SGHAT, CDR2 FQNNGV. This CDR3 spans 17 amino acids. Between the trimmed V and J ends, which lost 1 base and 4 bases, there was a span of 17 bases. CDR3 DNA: TGTGCCAGCAGCTTAGGTCCCGGGCTAGCGTATTACAATGAGCAGTTCTTC. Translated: CASSLGPGLAYYNEQFF.

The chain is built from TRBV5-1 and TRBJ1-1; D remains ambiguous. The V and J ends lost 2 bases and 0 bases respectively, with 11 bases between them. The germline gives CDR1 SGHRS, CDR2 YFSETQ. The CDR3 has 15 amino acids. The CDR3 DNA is TGCGCCAGCAGCTTACTTGATACCATGAACACTGAAGCTTTCTTT. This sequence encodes CASSLLDTMNTEAFF.

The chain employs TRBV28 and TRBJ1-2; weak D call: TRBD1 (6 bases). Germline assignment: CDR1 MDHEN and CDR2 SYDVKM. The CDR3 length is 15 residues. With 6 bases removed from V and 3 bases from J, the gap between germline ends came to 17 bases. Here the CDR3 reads CASSSNRASYYGYTF. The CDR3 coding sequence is TGTGCCAGCAGCAGTAACAGGGCGAGCTACTATGGCTACACCTTC.

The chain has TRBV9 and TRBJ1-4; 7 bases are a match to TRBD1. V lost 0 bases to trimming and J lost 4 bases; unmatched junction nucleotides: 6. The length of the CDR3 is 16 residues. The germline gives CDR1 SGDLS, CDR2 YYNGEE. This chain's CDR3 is CASSVDRGQRNEKLFF. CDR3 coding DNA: TGTGCCAGCAGCGTAGACAGGGGACAGCGTAATGAAAAACTGTTTTTT.

The CDR3 is CASRRDRVTGELFF. CDR3 DNA: TGTGCCAGCAGGAGGGACAGGGTCACCGGGGAGCTGTTTTTT. The chain couples TRBV6-5 to TRBJ2-2; 9 bases line up with TRBD1. The CDR3 consists of 14 residues. Per germline, CDR1 MNHEY and CDR2 SVGAGI. V shed 6 bases, J shed 4 bases, and the junction held 3 bases outside the gene matches.

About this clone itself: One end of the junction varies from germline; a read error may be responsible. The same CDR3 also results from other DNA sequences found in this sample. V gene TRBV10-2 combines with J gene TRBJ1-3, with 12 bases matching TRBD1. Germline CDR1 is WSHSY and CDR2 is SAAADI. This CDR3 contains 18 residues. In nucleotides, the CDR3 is TGCGCCAGCAGGGCGGGGACAGGGGGCGATATCTCTGGAAACACCATATACTTT. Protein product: CASRAGTGGDISGNTIYF.

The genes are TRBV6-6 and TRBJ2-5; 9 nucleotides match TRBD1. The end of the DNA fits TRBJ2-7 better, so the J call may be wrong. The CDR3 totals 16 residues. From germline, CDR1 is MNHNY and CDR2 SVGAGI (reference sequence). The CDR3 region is CASSPYPGQGSYEQYF. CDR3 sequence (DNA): TGTGCCAGCAGTCCTTACCCCGGACAGGGGTCCTACGAGCAGTACTTC.

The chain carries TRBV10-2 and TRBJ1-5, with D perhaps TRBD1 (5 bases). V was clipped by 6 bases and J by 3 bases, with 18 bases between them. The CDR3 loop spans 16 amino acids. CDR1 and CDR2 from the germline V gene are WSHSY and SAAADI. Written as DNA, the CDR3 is TGCGCCAGCAGCCACGGTTTTGGGGGGAACAATCAGCCCCAGCATTTT. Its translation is CASSHGFGGNNQPQHF.

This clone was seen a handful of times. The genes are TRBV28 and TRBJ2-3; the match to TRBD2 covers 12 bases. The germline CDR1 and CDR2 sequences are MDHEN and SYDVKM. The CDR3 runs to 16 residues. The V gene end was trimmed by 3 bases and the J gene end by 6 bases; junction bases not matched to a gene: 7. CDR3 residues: CASSFRLAGVSDTQYF. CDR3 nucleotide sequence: TGTGCCAGCAGTTTTCGACTAGCGGGAGTATCCGATACGCAGTATTTT.

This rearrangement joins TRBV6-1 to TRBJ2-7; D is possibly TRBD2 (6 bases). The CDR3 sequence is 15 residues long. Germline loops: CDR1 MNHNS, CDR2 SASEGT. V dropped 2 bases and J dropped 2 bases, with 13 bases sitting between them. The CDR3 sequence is CASSEFGTGAYEQYF. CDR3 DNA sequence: TGTGCCAGCAGTGAATTCGGGACGGGGGCCTACGAGCAGTACTTC.

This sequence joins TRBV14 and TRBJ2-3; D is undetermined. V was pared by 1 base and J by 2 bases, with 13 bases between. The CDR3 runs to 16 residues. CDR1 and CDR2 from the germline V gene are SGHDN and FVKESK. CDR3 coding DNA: TGTGCCAGCAGCCAAGTTCCAGCGACCATCACAGATACGCAGTATTTT. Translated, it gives CASSQVPATITDTQYF.

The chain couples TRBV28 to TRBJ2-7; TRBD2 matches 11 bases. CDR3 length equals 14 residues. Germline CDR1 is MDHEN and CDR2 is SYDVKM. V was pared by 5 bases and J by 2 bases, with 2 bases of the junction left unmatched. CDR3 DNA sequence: TGTGCCAGCAGTATAGCGGGAGGGCCCTACGAGCAGTACTTC. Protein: CASSIAGGPYEQYF.

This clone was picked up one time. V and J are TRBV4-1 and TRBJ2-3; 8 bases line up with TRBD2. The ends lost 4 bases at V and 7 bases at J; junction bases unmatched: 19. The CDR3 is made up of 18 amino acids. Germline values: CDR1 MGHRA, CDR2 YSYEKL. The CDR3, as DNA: TGCGCCAGCAGCCCAGGGCCTCTTGTTTTGCGGGGGGTCCATACGCAGTATTTT. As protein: CASSPGPLVLRGVHTQYF.

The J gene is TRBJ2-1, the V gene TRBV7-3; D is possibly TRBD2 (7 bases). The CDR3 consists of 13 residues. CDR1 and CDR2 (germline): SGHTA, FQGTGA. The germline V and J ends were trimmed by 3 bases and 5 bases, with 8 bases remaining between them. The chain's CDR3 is CASSFGGHNEQFF. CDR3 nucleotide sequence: TGTGCCAGCAGCTTCGGGGGGCACAATGAGCAGTTCTTC.

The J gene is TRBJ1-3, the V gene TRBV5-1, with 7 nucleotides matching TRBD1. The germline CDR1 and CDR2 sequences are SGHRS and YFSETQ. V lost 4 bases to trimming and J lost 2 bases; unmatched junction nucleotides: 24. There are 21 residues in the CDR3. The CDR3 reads CASSRWDRRKVDELTGNTIYF. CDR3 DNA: TGCGCCAGCAGCAGATGGGACAGAAGAAAAGTCGATGAGCTTACTGGAAACACCATATATTTT.

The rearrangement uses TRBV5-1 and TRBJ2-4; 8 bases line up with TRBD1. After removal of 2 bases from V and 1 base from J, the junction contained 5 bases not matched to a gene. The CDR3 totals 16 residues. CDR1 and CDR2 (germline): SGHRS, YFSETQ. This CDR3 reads CASSFSQGAAKNIQYF. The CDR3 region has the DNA TGCGCCAGCAGCTTCTCTCAGGGGGCGGCCAAAAACATTCAGTACTTC. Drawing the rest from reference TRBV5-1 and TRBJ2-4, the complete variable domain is KAGVTQTPRYLIKTRGQQVTLSCSPISGHRSVSWYQQTPGQGLQFLFEYFSETQRNKGNFPGRFSGRQFSNSRSEMNVSTLELGDSALYLCASSFSQGAAKNIQYFGAGTRLSVL.

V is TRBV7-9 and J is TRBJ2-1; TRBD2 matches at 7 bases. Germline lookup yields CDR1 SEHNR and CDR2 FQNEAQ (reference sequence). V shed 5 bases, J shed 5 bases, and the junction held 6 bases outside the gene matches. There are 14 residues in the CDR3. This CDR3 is CASSRWGGDNEQFF. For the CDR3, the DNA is TGTGCCAGCAGCCGCTGGGGAGGGGACAATGAGCAGTTCTTC.

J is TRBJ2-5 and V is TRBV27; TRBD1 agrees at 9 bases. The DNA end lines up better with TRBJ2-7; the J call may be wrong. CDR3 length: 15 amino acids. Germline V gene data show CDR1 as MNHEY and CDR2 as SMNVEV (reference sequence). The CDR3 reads CATAALGQGPYEQYF. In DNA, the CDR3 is TGTGCCACCGCGGCGTTGGGACAGGGCCCCTACGAGCAGTACTTC.

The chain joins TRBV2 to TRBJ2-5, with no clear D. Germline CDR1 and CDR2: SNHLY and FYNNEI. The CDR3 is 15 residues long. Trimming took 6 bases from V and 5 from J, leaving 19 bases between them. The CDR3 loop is CASRLSVRVRETQYF. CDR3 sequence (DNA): TGTGCCAGCAGGTTAAGTGTCCGGGTGAGGGAGACCCAGTACTTC.

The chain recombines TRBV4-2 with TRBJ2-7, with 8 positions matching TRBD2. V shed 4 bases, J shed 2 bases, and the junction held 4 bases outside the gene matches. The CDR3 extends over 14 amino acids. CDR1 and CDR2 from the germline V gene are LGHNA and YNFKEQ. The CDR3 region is CASSPSGGTYEQYF. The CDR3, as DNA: TGTGCCAGCAGCCCCAGCGGGGGAACCTACGAGCAGTACTTC.

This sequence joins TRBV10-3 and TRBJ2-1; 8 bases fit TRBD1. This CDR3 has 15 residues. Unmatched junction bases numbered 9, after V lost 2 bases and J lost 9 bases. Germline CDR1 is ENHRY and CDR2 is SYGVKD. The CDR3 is CAISEHGQGASEQFF. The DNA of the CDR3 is TGTGCCATCAGTGAGCACGGACAGGGTGCTAGTGAGCAGTTCTTC.

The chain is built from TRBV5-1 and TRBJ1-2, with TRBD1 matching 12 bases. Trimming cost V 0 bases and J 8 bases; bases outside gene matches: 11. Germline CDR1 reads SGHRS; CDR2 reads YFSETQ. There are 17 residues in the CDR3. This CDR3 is CASSLAIGTGGVRGYTF. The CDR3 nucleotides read TGCGCCAGCAGCTTGGCCATCGGGACAGGGGGCGTCCGGGGCTACACCTTC.

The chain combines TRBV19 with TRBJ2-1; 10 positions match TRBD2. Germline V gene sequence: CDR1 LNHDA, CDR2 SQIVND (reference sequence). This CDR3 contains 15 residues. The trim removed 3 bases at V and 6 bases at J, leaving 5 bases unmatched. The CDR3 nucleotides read TGTGCCAGTAGTATTCAACTAGCGGGGCCCAATGAGCAGTTCTTC. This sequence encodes CASSIQLAGPNEQFF. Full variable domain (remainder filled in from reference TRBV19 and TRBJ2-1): DGGITQSPKYLFRKEGQNVTLSCEQNLNHDAMYWYRQDPGQGLRLIYYSQIVNDFQKGDIAEGYSVSREKKESFPLTVTSAQKNPTAFYLCASSIQLAGPNEQFFGPGTRLTVL.